This T cell receptor beta chain appears in the sequencing data of a study of OX40 agonist ivuxolimab in advanced cancers. Data came from immunoSEQ multiplex PCR; TCRdb stores just in-frame clones and leaves some out. The sample has 100,000 or so clones; under 95% are singletons. The CDR3 is 12 amino acids. Germline V gene data show CDR1 as SGHNT and CDR2 as YENEEA. This material consisted of CD4+ or CD8+ T cells sorted from blood, taken in a trial of the OX40 agonist ivuxolimab. The chain recombines TRBV11-3 with TRBJ2-5; D is unresolved. The DNA end is more similar to TRBJ2-7, so the J call may be wrong. The receptor was isolated from an adult with an advanced solid tumor such as melanoma, head and neck, liver or kidney cancer. The DNA for the CDR3 is TGTGCCAGCAGCTTAGGTCGGTACGAGCAGTACTTC. Translation: CASSLGRYEQYF.